In its sample, the clone carrying this T cell receptor (beta chain) was seen a few times. Germline V gives CDR1 SGHDT, CDR2 YYEEEE. This CDR3 has 18 amino acids. Trimming at V came to 0 bases and at J to 0 bases, leaving 8 bases not matched to a gene. These data belong to a study of blood T cells in healthy people across ages. Combining a sample-barcoded 5' primer with a J-beta primer mix, a second PCR ran for roughly 7 to 12 cycles. TCRdb analysed the 5' RACE reads with MiXCR anew, one entry per CDR3 protein. In the table there are about 1 million distinct CDR3 sequences, around 27% of which are singletons. The same specimen was also included in a second study, on T cells of mothers and their children.

V is TRBV5-6 and J is TRBJ1-3; 8 positions agree with TRBD1. The material sequenced was blood. This TCR derives from a girl aged 2-15 years in good health. The CDR3 here is CASSLGPGQAPSGNTIYF. CDR3 nucleotide sequence: TGTGCCAGCAGCTTGGGTCCGGGACAGGCTCCCTCTGGAAACACCATATATTTT. The full variable domain, completed using reference TRBV5-6 and TRBJ1-3, is DAGVTQSPTHLIKTRGQQVTLRCSPKSGHDTVSWYQQALGQGPQFIFQYYEEEERQRGNFPDRFSGHQFPNYSSELNVNALLLGDSALYLCASSLGPGQAPSGNTIYFGEGSWLTVV.